This T cell receptor (beta chain) was obtained from a study of T and B cells in COVID-19 patients. About the research overall: Of roughly 21 active-infection patients, 18 carried comorbidities linked to unfavorable COVID-19 outcome.

Multiplex PCR with BIOMED2 TRB-A/B primer pools amplified TRB rearrangements. TCRdb processed the multiplex PCR reads anew with MiXCR; each CDR3 protein has one entry. The sample has approximately 15,000 distinct CDR3 sequences; less than 30% are singletons. Study-level findings and limits: The recovered cohort had roughly 2,400 exclusive TCR clusters, including some 33 low generation probability clusters.

By sample share, this clonotype is medium-sized. Its antigen is unknown. Each TRB amplification used about 250-550 ng of genomic DNA from blood. The sample comprised blood. This TCR was recovered from a human donor who had recovered from COVID-19.

In DNA, the CDR3 is TGTGCCAGTAAAATCAGTGTGACGACCTACAATGAGCAGTTCTTC. It codes for CASKISVTTYNEQFF. The V gene is TRBV19, the J gene TRBJ2-1; no reliable D call. This CDR3 contains 15 residues. The germline CDR1 and CDR2 sequences are LNHDA and SQIVND (reference sequence). V was cut by 7 bases and J by 2 bases, with 15 bases left in between.